This passage covers 14 T cell receptor beta chains from one sample sequenced in a study of the immune and genomic landscape of osteosarcoma (TCRdb year 2020). Specimens were post-treatment primary, local recurrence and metastasis tumors from poor-prognosis patients. Library preparation used the immunoSEQ multiplex PCR assay. The clones in this table, taken by TCRdb from immuneACCESS, are in-frame only. Not every clone is retained; where verified, under half of the shortfall comes from an unresolved V gene, and the cause of the rest is unknown. A total of some 5,200 clones appear in this sample, 77% of them only once. The biggest ten clones account for 6.2% of the sample. Material for sequencing was osteosarcoma tumor tissue from the lung. Every receptor here comes from a human donor with osteosarcoma.

This chain connects TRBV10-3 to TRBJ2-3; D is undetermined. This CDR3 spans 13 amino acids. Per germline, CDR1 ENHRY and CDR2 SYGVKD. Trimming removed 2 bases at V and 5 bases at J, with 8 bases between. CDR3 residues: CAISEPGQDTQYF. CDR3 DNA: TGTGCCATCAGTGAGCCCGGGCAAGATACGCAGTATTTT.

By share of the sample, this clone is medium-sized. This chain connects TRBV6-5 to TRBJ2-2; a possible D gene is TRBD1 (5 bases). In germline, CDR1 is MNHEY, CDR2 SVGAGI. The CDR3 is 15 amino acids. Trimming removed 4 bases from V and 2 bases from J, with 11 bases in between. CDR3: CASSSGITNTGELFF. The DNA of the CDR3 is TGTGCCAGCAGTTCAGGGATTACCAACACCGGGGAGCTGTTTTTT.

In DNA form, the CDR3 reads TGCGCCAGCAGCCAGCCGGGGACAACCTACTCCTACGAGCAGTACTTC. Amino acid sequence: CASSQPGTTYSYEQYF. J is TRBJ2-7 and V is TRBV4-1; perhaps TRBD1 as D (6 bases). Between the trimmed V and J ends, which lost 3 bases and 0 bases, there was a span of 15 bases. CDR1 and CDR2 from the germline V gene are MGHRA and YSYEKL. CDR3 size: 16 residues.

The chain carries TRBV11-2 and TRBJ1-2, with a weak D call TRBD1 (5 bases). Germline CDR1 reads SGHAT; CDR2 reads FQNNGV. Between the trimmed V and J ends, which lost 4 bases and 3 bases, there was a span of 12 bases. The CDR3 length is 14 residues. This chain's CDR3 is CASSSRQRHYGYTF. The DNA for the CDR3 is TGTGCCAGCAGCTCCCGACAGAGACACTATGGCTACACCTTC.

This chain links TRBV27 with TRBJ1-1; no firm D call. Trimming took off 2 bases at V and 0 bases at J, with 4 bases between the two ends. The CDR3 contains 13 residues. Germline V CDR1 and CDR2: MNHEY, SMNVEV (reference sequence). Written as DNA, the CDR3 is TGTGCCAGCAGTTTACGCATGAACACTGAAGCTTTCTTT. Protein sequence: CASSLRMNTEAFF.

The chain links TRBV7-6 to TRBJ2-3, with TRBD2 matching over 12 bases. The CDR3 is made up of 17 amino acids. Germline values: CDR1 SGHVS, CDR2 FNYEAQ. V was pared by 5 bases and J by 2 bases, with 8 bases of the junction left unmatched. As DNA, the CDR3 is TGTGCCAGCAGCCGCCGGACTAGCGGGATGTACACAGATACGCAGTATTTT. Encoded protein: CASSRRTSGMYTDTQYF.

This chain connects TRBV27 to TRBJ2-7; D could derive from TRBD1 or TRBD2 (5 bases each). There are 15 residues in the CDR3. Trimming pared 2 bases from V and 3 bases from J, leaving 14 bases between. Germline-derived CDR1 and CDR2 are MNHEY and SMNVEV (reference sequence). The CDR3 here is CASSLKRRGDYEQYF. CDR3 bases: TGTGCCAGCAGTTTAAAACGGCGAGGGGACTACGAGCAGTACTTC.

This clone showed up just a few times. The chain is built from TRBV13 and TRBJ2-6; D is unresolved. CDR1 and CDR2 from the germline V gene are PRHDT and FYEKMQ (reference sequence). The CDR3 totals 14 residues. V lost 5 bases and J 0 bases, leaving 5 bases between the germline ends. DNA of the CDR3: TGTGCCAGCAGCCCGAGCTCTGGGGCCAACGTCCTGACTTTC. Amino acid sequence: CASSPSSGANVLTF.

The genes are TRBV20-1 and TRBJ2-5; D may correspond to TRBD1 or TRBD2 (6 bases each). This CDR3 region has 11 residues. V lost 7 bases and J lost 7, with 13 bases in between. CDR1 is DFQATT and CDR2 is SNEGSKA in the germline V gene (reference sequence). The CDR3 sequence is CSVSEGGTQYF. DNA for the CDR3: TGCAGTGTTTCGGAGGGGGGGACCCAGTACTTC.

This chain joins TRBV15 and TRBJ2-7; D is perhaps TRBD2 (5 bases). The germline V and J ends were trimmed by 0 bases and 3 bases, with 15 bases remaining between them. Germline V gene sequence: CDR1 LNHNV, CDR2 YYDKDF (reference sequence). There are 16 residues in the CDR3. The CDR3 region is CATSRDWSGWSYEQYF. The CDR3 DNA reads TGTGCCACCAGCAGAGATTGGTCGGGATGGAGCTACGAGCAGTACTTC.

The rearrangement links TRBV7-6 to TRBJ2-1, with a possible D match to TRBD1 (8 bases). V dropped 5 bases and J dropped 8 bases, with 13 bases sitting between them. The CDR3 length is 13 residues. From germline, CDR1 is SGHVS and CDR2 FNYEAQ. The CDR3 is CASSIQGGHEQFF. The CDR3 DNA reads TGTGCCAGCAGCATACAGGGGGGGCATGAGCAGTTCTTC.

V gene TRBV25-1 combines with J gene TRBJ1-1, with D unclear. This CDR3 comprises 13 residues. Germline-derived CDR1 and CDR2 are MGHDK and SYGVNS. Trimming took off 3 bases at V and 1 base at J, with 6 bases between the two ends. This chain's CDR3 is CASSDYRNTEAFF. The CDR3 DNA follows: TGTGCCAGCAGTGATTATAGGAACACTGAAGCTTTCTTT.

The chain couples TRBV7-8 to TRBJ2-7; D tentatively reads TRBD1 or TRBD2 (5 bases each). V gave up 2 bases and J gave up 0 bases, with 11 bases separating them. The CDR3 is 15 amino acids. Germline V gene sequence: CDR1 SGHVS, CDR2 FQNEAQ. CDR3 amino acids: CASSLFQGPSYEQYF. CDR3 coding DNA: TGTGCCAGCAGCTTATTCCAGGGACCCTCCTACGAGCAGTACTTC. Supplemented by reference TRBV7-8 and TRBJ2-7, the full variable domain reads GAGVSQSPRYKVAKRGQDVALRCDPISGHVSLFWYQQALGQGPEFLTYFQNEAQLDKSGLPSDRFFAERPEGSVSTLKIQRTQQEDSAVYLCASSLFQGPSYEQYFGPGTRLTVT.

The chain links TRBV19 to TRBJ2-2, with 11 bases identical to TRBD1. Germline V gene sequence: CDR1 LNHDA, CDR2 SQIVND (reference sequence). The CDR3 covers 15 residues. J lost 7 bases, V lost 7 bases, and 8 bases had no gene match. The CDR3 bases are TGTGCCAGTACCTCGGACAGGGGGCTAGGCGGGGAGCTGTTTTTT. Translating it yields CASTSDRGLGGELFF.